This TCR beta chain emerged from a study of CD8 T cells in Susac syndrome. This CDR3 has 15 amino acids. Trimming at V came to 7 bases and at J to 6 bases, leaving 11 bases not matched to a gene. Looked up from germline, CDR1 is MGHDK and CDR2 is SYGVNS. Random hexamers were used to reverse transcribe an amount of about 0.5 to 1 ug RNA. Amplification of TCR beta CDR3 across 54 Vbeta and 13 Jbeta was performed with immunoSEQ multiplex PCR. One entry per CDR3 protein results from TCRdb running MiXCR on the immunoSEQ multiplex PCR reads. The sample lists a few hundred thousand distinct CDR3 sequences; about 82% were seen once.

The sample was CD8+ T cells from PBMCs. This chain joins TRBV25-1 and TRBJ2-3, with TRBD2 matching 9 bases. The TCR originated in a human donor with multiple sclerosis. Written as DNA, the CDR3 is TGTGCCAGCACCCTGCGGGAGGGCCCTGGGGATACGCAGTATTTT. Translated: CASTLREGPGDTQYF.